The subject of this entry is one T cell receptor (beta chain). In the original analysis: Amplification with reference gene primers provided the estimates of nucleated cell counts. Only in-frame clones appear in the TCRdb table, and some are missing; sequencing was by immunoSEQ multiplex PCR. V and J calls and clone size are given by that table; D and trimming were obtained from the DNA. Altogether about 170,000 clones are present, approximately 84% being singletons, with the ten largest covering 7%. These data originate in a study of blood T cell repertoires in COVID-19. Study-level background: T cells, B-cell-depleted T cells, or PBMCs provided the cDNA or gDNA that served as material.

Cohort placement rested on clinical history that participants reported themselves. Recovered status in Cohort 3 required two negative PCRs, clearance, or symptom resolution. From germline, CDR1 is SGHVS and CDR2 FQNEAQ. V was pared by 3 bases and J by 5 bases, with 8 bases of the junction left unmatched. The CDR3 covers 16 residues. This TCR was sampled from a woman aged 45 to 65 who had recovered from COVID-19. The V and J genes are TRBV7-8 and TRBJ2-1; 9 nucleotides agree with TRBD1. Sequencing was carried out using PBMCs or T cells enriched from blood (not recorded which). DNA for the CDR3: TGTGCCAGCAGCTTTCCGGGACAGGGACCCAACAATGAGCAGTTCTTC. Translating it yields CASSFPGQGPNNEQFF. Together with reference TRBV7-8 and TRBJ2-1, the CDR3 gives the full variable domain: GAGVSQSPRYKVAKRGQDVALRCDPISGHVSLFWYQQALGQGPEFLTYFQNEAQLDKSGLPSDRFFAERPEGSVSTLKIQRTQQEDSAVYLCASSFPGQGPNNEQFFGPGTRLTVL.